This T cell receptor (beta chain) was found in a study of T-cell reconstitution after alpha-beta-depleted transplantation in children listed by TCRdb under 2016. About the full investigation: Using TCR repertoire profiling, the study followed T-cell immune reconstitution in a quantitative way in children after TCRalphabeta/CD19-depleted allogeneic hematopoietic cell transplantation.

The library was made by PCR. TCRdb lists the instrument as Illumina HiSeq 2500. TCR libraries were prepared with molecular barcoding, using unique molecular identifiers to normalize TCRbeta repertoire quantification. TCRdb trimmed the raw reads at Q25, called clones with MiXCR and kept productive beta chains. Identical CDR3 proteins give one entry, which carries the most common genes and DNA. Present in this sample are some 640,000 distinct CDR3 sequences, around 16% of which were seen just once. Of the sample, 0.85% to 1.3% falls within the top ten clones. Notes on this clonotype: Which antigen it targets is not known. Base quality data are lacking; no much larger clone is found one base away.

The CDR3 numbers 14 residues from cysteine through phenylalanine. Here the CDR3 DNA is all that survives: 42 bases in frame from base 1. V drops 6 bases and J drops 5 bases, leaving 16 bases in between. The chain is assembled from TRBV12-3 or TRBV12-4 and TRBJ2-5; the D region is possibly TRBD1 or TRBD2, each matching across 5 bases. The clonotype comes from a human donor who donated a stem cell graft to a child with acute myeloid leukemia. The material was PBMCs from the stem cell graft donor, obtained from the stem cell graft. DNA sequence: TGTGCCAGCAGCCTGTCTGGGGGAATGGAGACCCAGTACTTC. It translates as CASSLSGGMETQYF.